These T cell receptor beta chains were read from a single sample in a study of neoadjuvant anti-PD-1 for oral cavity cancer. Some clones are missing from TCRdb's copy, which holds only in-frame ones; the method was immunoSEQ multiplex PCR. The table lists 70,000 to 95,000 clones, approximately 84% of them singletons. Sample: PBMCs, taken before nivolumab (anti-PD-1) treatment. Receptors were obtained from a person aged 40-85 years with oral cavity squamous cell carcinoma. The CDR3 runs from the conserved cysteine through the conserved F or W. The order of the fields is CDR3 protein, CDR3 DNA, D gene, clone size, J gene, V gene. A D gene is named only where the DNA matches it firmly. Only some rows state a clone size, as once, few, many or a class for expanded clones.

CDR3aa: CASSPGTGLAAGANVLTF
CDR3nt: TGTGCCAGCAGCCCCGGGACAGGGCTCGCAGCGGGGGCCAACGTCCTGACTTTC
d_gene: TRBD1
abundance: -
j_gene: TRBJ2-6
v_gene: TRBV9

CDR3aa: CASSFGQVQETQYF
CDR3nt: TGTGCCAGCAGTTTCGGGCAGGTACAAGAGACCCAGTACTTC
d_gene: -
abundance: -
j_gene: TRBJ2-5
v_gene: TRBV28

CDR3aa: CASSPGVFPSSEQYF
CDR3nt: TGTGCTAGCAGCCCGGGGGTCTTTCCCTCGTCCGAGCAGTACTTC
d_gene: -
abundance: -
j_gene: TRBJ2-7
v_gene: TRBV7-7

CDR3aa: CASSLEGSSSYNEQFF
CDR3nt: TGTGCCAGCAGCTTAGAGGGGTCGAGCTCCTACAATGAGCAGTTCTTC
d_gene: -
abundance: once
j_gene: TRBJ2-1
v_gene: TRBV11-3

CDR3aa: CASSSWAGGQFF
CDR3nt: TGTGCCAGCAGTTCTTGGGCGGGAGGTCAGTTCTTC
d_gene: TRBD2
abundance: -
j_gene: TRBJ2-1
v_gene: TRBV6-5

CDR3aa: CSVQGSNQPQHF
CDR3nt: TGCAGCGTGCAGGGGAGCAATCAGCCCCAGCATTTT
d_gene: -
abundance: -
j_gene: TRBJ1-5
v_gene: TRBV29-1

CDR3aa: CASSQDPGLQETQYF
CDR3nt: TGCGCCAGCAGCCAAGACCCGGGACTCCAAGAGACCCAGTACTTC
d_gene: -
abundance: -
j_gene: TRBJ2-5
v_gene: TRBV4-1

CDR3aa: CASSERHPSPNQPQHF
CDR3nt: TGTGCCAGCAGTGAAAGACACCCTAGCCCCAATCAGCCCCAGCATTTT
d_gene: -
abundance: few
j_gene: TRBJ1-5
v_gene: TRBV6-1

CDR3aa: CASSGYRGILEAFF
CDR3nt: TGTGCCAGCAGTGGGTACAGGGGGATACTCGAAGCTTTCTTT
d_gene: TRBD1
abundance: -
j_gene: TRBJ1-1
v_gene: TRBV6-1

CDR3aa: CASRGEVTDTQYF
CDR3nt: TGCGCCAGCAGGGGGGAGGTCACAGATACGCAGTATTTT
d_gene: -
abundance: -
j_gene: TRBJ2-3
v_gene: TRBV10-2

CDR3aa: CSVRQGPNTEAFF
CDR3nt: TGCAGCGTCAGACAGGGCCCGAACACTGAAGCTTTCTTT
d_gene: TRBD1
abundance: -
j_gene: TRBJ1-1
v_gene: TRBV29-1

CDR3aa: CASSPQGSWGQFF
CDR3nt: TGTGCCAGCAGCCCCCAGGGTTCCTGGGGACAGTTCTTC
d_gene: -
abundance: -
j_gene: TRBJ2-1
v_gene: TRBV7-6

CDR3aa: CASSSSATETQYF
CDR3nt: TGTGCTAGCAGCTCTAGCGCAACGGAGACCCAGTACTTC
d_gene: -
abundance: -
j_gene: TRBJ2-5
v_gene: TRBV7-7

CDR3aa: CASSGRGQEYSGANVLTF
CDR3nt: TGTGCCAGTAGTGGTAGGGGACAGGAATACTCTGGGGCCAACGTCCTGACTTTC
d_gene: TRBD1
abundance: once
j_gene: TRBJ2-6
v_gene: TRBV19

CDR3aa: CASSLASLGVFQLSEQFF
CDR3nt: TGTGCCAGCAGCTTAGCCAGCCTGGGCGTATTCCAGTTAAGCGAGCAGTTCTTC
d_gene: -
abundance: -
j_gene: TRBJ2-1
v_gene: TRBV7-8

CDR3aa: CASSVGGNTEAFF
CDR3nt: TGTGCCAGCAGTGTGGGGGGGAACACTGAAGCTTTCTTT
d_gene: -
abundance: -
j_gene: TRBJ1-1
v_gene: TRBV6-1

CDR3aa: CATGGGVGEQYF
CDR3nt: TGTGCCACTGGAGGGGGGGTTGGCGAGCAGTACTTC
d_gene: -
abundance: -
j_gene: TRBJ2-7
v_gene: TRBV2

CDR3aa: CASSIGGLAVSTGELFF
CDR3nt: TGTGCCAGTAGTATCGGGGGACTAGCGGTTTCTACCGGGGAGCTGTTTTTT
d_gene: TRBD2
abundance: -
j_gene: TRBJ2-2
v_gene: TRBV19

CDR3aa: CASRMNFLAPGNTIYF
CDR3nt: TGCGCCAGCCGGATGAATTTCCTCGCCCCTGGAAACACCATATATTTT
d_gene: -
abundance: -
j_gene: TRBJ1-3
v_gene: TRBV5-1

CDR3aa: CASSKVGRAGELFF
CDR3nt: TGTGCCAGCAGCAAGGTGGGGAGGGCCGGGGAGCTGTTTTTT
d_gene: TRBD2
abundance: once
j_gene: TRBJ2-2
v_gene: TRBV2

CDR3aa: CAISESADYEQYF
CDR3nt: TGTGCCATCAGTGAGTCGGCAGACTACGAGCAGTACTTC
d_gene: -
abundance: -
j_gene: TRBJ2-7
v_gene: TRBV10-3

CDR3aa: CASSQGDRASSYEQYF
CDR3nt: TGCGCCAGCAGCCAAGGGGACAGGGCGAGCTCCTACGAGCAGTACTTC
d_gene: TRBD1
abundance: once
j_gene: TRBJ2-7
v_gene: TRBV4-1

CDR3aa: CAWSSGQNTEAFF
CDR3nt: TGTGCCTGGAGTTCCGGACAGAACACTGAAGCTTTCTTT
d_gene: -
abundance: -
j_gene: TRBJ1-1
v_gene: TRBV30

CDR3aa: CASSLVSSGTDTQYF
CDR3nt: TGCGCCAGCAGCTTGGTTTCTAGCGGCACAGATACGCAGTATTTT
d_gene: -
abundance: -
j_gene: TRBJ2-3
v_gene: TRBV5-1

CDR3aa: CASSVGGNLYNEQFF
CDR3nt: TGTGCCAGCAGCGTAGGCGGGAACCTTTACAATGAGCAGTTCTTC
d_gene: -
abundance: once
j_gene: TRBJ2-1
v_gene: TRBV9

CDR3aa: CASSFQGRTGELFF
CDR3nt: TGTGCCAGCAGCTTTCAGGGGAGGACCGGGGAGCTGTTTTTT
d_gene: -
abundance: -
j_gene: TRBJ2-2
v_gene: TRBV5-6

CDR3aa: CAIGGSNYGYTF
CDR3nt: TGTGCCATCGGTGGATCTAACTATGGCTACACCTTC
d_gene: -
abundance: -
j_gene: TRBJ1-2
v_gene: TRBV10-3

CDR3aa: CASSPGGNTGELFF
CDR3nt: TGTGCCAGTTCTCCCGGTGGAAACACCGGGGAGCTGTTTTTT
d_gene: -
abundance: -
j_gene: TRBJ2-2
v_gene: TRBV19

CDR3aa: CASSGRGQGMSWDEQFF
CDR3nt: TGCGCCAGCAGCGGGCGGGGACAGGGAATGTCGTGGGATGAGCAGTTCTTC
d_gene: TRBD1
abundance: -
j_gene: TRBJ2-1
v_gene: TRBV5-1

CDR3aa: CASSPPGDEKLFF
CDR3nt: TGTGCCAGCAGTCCACCCGGGGACGAAAAACTGTTTTTT
d_gene: -
abundance: -
j_gene: TRBJ1-4
v_gene: TRBV27

CDR3aa: CAWSGLAGGETQYF
CDR3nt: TGTGCCTGGAGTGGATTAGCGGGAGGGGAGACCCAGTACTTC
d_gene: TRBD2
abundance: -
j_gene: TRBJ2-5
v_gene: TRBV30

CDR3aa: CASRLRYEQYF
CDR3nt: TGTGCCAGCAGACTACGCTACGAGCAGTACTTC
d_gene: -
abundance: -
j_gene: TRBJ2-7
v_gene: TRBV28

CDR3aa: CASSESSPWAGEILRASPETQYF
CDR3nt: TGCGCCAGCAGTGAGTCTTCCCCCTGGGCGGGAGAGATTTTGCGGGCGTCCCCAGAGACCCAGTACTTC
d_gene: TRBD2
abundance: -
j_gene: TRBJ2-5
v_gene: TRBV10-1

CDR3aa: CASRLAGQESTDTQYF
CDR3nt: TGCGCCAGCAGGCTCGCTGGACAGGAAAGCACAGATACGCAGTATTTT
d_gene: TRBD1
abundance: -
j_gene: TRBJ2-3
v_gene: TRBV5-1

CDR3aa: CASSVEALNTGELFF
CDR3nt: TGTGCCAGCAGCGTAGAAGCGCTTAACACCGGGGAGCTGTTTTTT
d_gene: -
abundance: -
j_gene: TRBJ2-2
v_gene: TRBV9

CDR3aa: CASSYGQGAIQETQYF
CDR3nt: TGTGCCAGCAGTTACGGACAGGGGGCGATCCAAGAGACCCAGTACTTC
d_gene: TRBD1
abundance: -
j_gene: TRBJ2-5
v_gene: TRBV6-5

CDR3aa: CASSEPTGANVLTF
CDR3nt: TGTGCCAGCAGTGAACCCACTGGGGCCAACGTCCTGACTTTC
d_gene: -
abundance: -
j_gene: TRBJ2-6
v_gene: TRBV6-1

CDR3aa: CASSYLRGSTEAFF
CDR3nt: TGTGCCAGCAGTTACTTGAGGGGCTCCACTGAAGCTTTCTTT
d_gene: -
abundance: once
j_gene: TRBJ1-1
v_gene: TRBV6-5

CDR3aa: CASSFGYQETQYF
CDR3nt: TGTGCCAGCAGTTTTGGGTACCAAGAGACCCAGTACTTC
d_gene: -
abundance: -
j_gene: TRBJ2-5
v_gene: TRBV28

CDR3aa: CASSFSVNTEAFF
CDR3nt: TGTGCCAGCAGCTTCTCGGTGAACACTGAAGCTTTCTTT
d_gene: -
abundance: -
j_gene: TRBJ1-1
v_gene: TRBV11-2

CDR3aa: CSSTATGLAGWGGVNEQFF
CDR3nt: TGCAGCTCAACAGCCACGGGACTAGCGGGATGGGGCGGGGTCAATGAGCAGTTCTTC
d_gene: TRBD2
abundance: -
j_gene: TRBJ2-1
v_gene: TRBV29-1

CDR3aa: CASSLKGGAGNEKLFF
CDR3nt: TGTGCCAGCAGCTTAAAAGGAGGGGCTGGAAACGAAAAACTGTTTTTT
d_gene: -
abundance: -
j_gene: TRBJ1-4
v_gene: TRBV7-8

CDR3aa: CASSAGSTSYEQYF
CDR3nt: TGTGCCAGCAGCGCGGGGAGTACCTCCTACGAGCAGTACTTC
d_gene: -
abundance: -
j_gene: TRBJ2-7
v_gene: TRBV9

CDR3aa: CASRGGSSGNTIYF
CDR3nt: TGTGCCAGTAGAGGAGGTAGCTCTGGAAACACCATATATTTT
d_gene: -
abundance: -
j_gene: TRBJ1-3
v_gene: TRBV19

CDR3aa: CASSFSGQTMNTEAFF
CDR3nt: TGTGCCAGCAGTTTCTCGGGACAGACCATGAACACTGAAGCTTTCTTT
d_gene: TRBD1
abundance: -
j_gene: TRBJ1-1
v_gene: TRBV6-5

CDR3aa: CASSSQGAGNTIYF
CDR3nt: TGTGCCAGTAGTAGCCAGGGAGCTGGAAACACCATATATTTT
d_gene: -
abundance: -
j_gene: TRBJ1-3
v_gene: TRBV19

CDR3aa: CASSGTGDTGELFF
CDR3nt: TGTGCCAGCAGTGGGACAGGGGACACCGGGGAGCTGTTTTTT
d_gene: TRBD1
abundance: medium-sized
j_gene: TRBJ2-2
v_gene: TRBV25-1

CDR3aa: CASSATGSYEQYF
CDR3nt: TGTGCCAGCAGCGCGACAGGCTCCTACGAGCAGTACTTC
d_gene: -
abundance: few
j_gene: TRBJ2-7
v_gene: TRBV7-3

CDR3aa: CASSPQDSQETQYF
CDR3nt: TGTGCCAGCAGCCCCCAGGACAGCCAAGAGACCCAGTACTTC
d_gene: -
abundance: once
j_gene: TRBJ2-5
v_gene: TRBV9

CDR3aa: CASSSQGTGPYEQYF
CDR3nt: TGTGCCAGCAGTTCACAGGGCACTGGACCCTACGAGCAGTACTTC
d_gene: -
abundance: -
j_gene: TRBJ2-7
v_gene: TRBV6-5

CDR3aa: CASSLAAGLSTDTQYF
CDR3nt: TGTGCCAGCAGCTTAGCCGCCGGCCTGAGCACAGATACGCAGTATTTT
d_gene: -
abundance: -
j_gene: TRBJ2-3
v_gene: TRBV11-3

CDR3aa: CASSEVFRGFYEQYF
CDR3nt: TGTGCCAGCAGTGAAGTTTTCAGGGGGTTCTACGAGCAGTACTTC
d_gene: TRBD1
abundance: -
j_gene: TRBJ2-7
v_gene: TRBV6-1

CDR3aa: CASGIAGTQETQYF
CDR3nt: TGCGCCAGCGGAATAGCGGGGACTCAAGAGACCCAGTACTTC
d_gene: TRBD2
abundance: -
j_gene: TRBJ2-5
v_gene: TRBV5-1